This T cell receptor beta chain derives from a study of blood T cell repertoires in COVID-19. Study-level background: The United States, Italy and Spain were the sources of the acute and convalescent COVID-19 samples. From T cells, B-cell-depleted T cells, or PBMCs came the material, which was cDNA or gDNA.

Original handling: For nucleated cells, counts were estimated from reference gene primer amplification. The data were produced by immunoSEQ multiplex PCR, yet TCRdb's version contains in-frame clones alone and is incomplete. Clonal size and the V and J genes are those of that table, whereas D and trimming came from the DNA. Found here are over 200,000 clones, 86% of them singletons; the top ten hold about 3%. The CDR3 sequence is 12 residues long. V shed 6 bases and J shed 7 bases, with 10 bases lying between them. In germline, CDR1 is LNHDA, CDR2 SQIVND (reference sequence). The chain is built from TRBV19 and TRBJ1-5; D ambiguous. Sequencing used peripheral blood. This TCR was recovered from a woman aged 25 to 45 who had recovered from COVID-19. The DNA of the CDR3 is TGTGCCAGTAGGGGAGATGGGCAGCCCCAGCATTTT. Its protein is CASRGDGQPQHF.